Listed below are T cell receptor beta chains from one sample, sequenced in a study of cytomegalovirus exposure and HLA in healthy donors. Only in-frame clones appear in the TCRdb table, and some are missing; sequencing was by immunoSEQ multiplex PCR. Altogether 200,000 to 250,000 clones are present, approximately 80% being singletons, with the ten largest covering around 15%. The specimen sequenced was PBMCs. All receptors come from a woman in her twenties or thirties in good health and CMV-seropositive. CDR3s include the opening cysteine and the closing phenylalanine or tryptophan. Fields, in order: clone size, J gene, V gene, D gene, CDR3 DNA, CDR3 protein. A D gene is named only where the DNA matches it firmly. The size field is filled for only some rows; it gives once, few, many or a size class.

>.|TRBJ2-1|TRBV4-1|TRBD2
TGCGCCAGCAGCTTAGCGGGAGGGCCGCATGAGCAGTTCTTC
CASSLAGGPHEQFF
>.|TRBJ1-4|TRBV19|.
TGTGCCAGTAGTTGGTACGGGGCTGGAGAAAAACTGTTTTTT
CASSWYGAGEKLFF
>.|TRBJ1-3|TRBV28|.
TGTGCCAGCGTGATTAAGGGGAACATATATTTT
CASVIKGNIYF
>.|TRBJ1-1|TRBV4-3|TRBD1
TGCGCCAGCAGCCAGGACAGGGCTTTGAACACTGAAGCTTTCTTT
CASSQDRALNTEAFF
>.|TRBJ2-5|TRBV4-1|TRBD2
TGCGCCAGCAGCCAAGGGGGAGGGCTAGCGGGAGCAGAGACCCAGTACTTC
CASSQGGGLAGAETQYF
>.|TRBJ1-5|TRBV7-2|.
TGTGCCAGCAGCCTCGATTATACAGGGAATCTTAATTTT
CASSLDYTGNLNF
>.|TRBJ2-5|TRBV9|.
TGTGCCAGCAGCGTAGCTGGAGAAGAGACCCAGTACTTC
CASSVAGEETQYF
>.|TRBJ1-1|TRBV6-5|.
TGTGCCAGCACCAGAACCCTGAACACTGAAGCTTTCTTT
CASTRTLNTEAFF
>.|TRBJ2-3|TRBV19|.
TGTGCCAGTAGTCAAGCTGGGGCAGGGGCAGATACGCAGTATTTT
CASSQAGAGADTQYF
>.|TRBJ2-7|TRBV7-9|.
TGTGCCAGCAGCTTATATACAGGCCAAAGCTACGAGCAGTACTTC
CASSLYTGQSYEQYF
>once|TRBJ2-5|TRBV7-8|.
TGTGCCAGCAGCTTTACCCAAGAGACCCAGTACTTC
CASSFTQETQYF
>.|TRBJ1-5|TRBV30|.
TGTGCCTGGGCAACCTCGGGACAGCCCCAGCATTTT
CAWATSGQPQHF
>.|TRBJ1-4|TRBV4-1|TRBD1
TGCGCCAGCAGCCCACCGGGACAGCCGAGAGCTGATAATGAAAAACTGTTTTTT
CASSPPGQPRADNEKLFF
>.|TRBJ2-7|TRBV6-1|TRBD1
TGTGCCAGCAATCGTGGGACAGGGAACGAGCAGTACTTC
CASNRGTGNEQYF
>.|TRBJ1-1|TRBV7-9|TRBD1
TGTGCCAGCAGCGCTTCCGGGACAGGGATGTCCTTGCTGACTGAAGCTTTCTTT
CASSASGTGMSLLTEAFF
>.|TRBJ2-7|TRBV6-6|TRBD1
TGTGCCAGCAGCCTGGGACAGGGTACGGTCGAGCAGTACTTC
CASSLGQGTVEQYF
>.|TRBJ1-4|TRBV25-1|.
TGTGCCAGCTTTGCCCAAGAAAATGAAAAACTGTTTTTT
CASFAQENEKLFF
>.|TRBJ2-4|TRBV4-1|.
TGCGCCAGCAGCCAGGGATTGGGGGCCAAAAACATTCAGTACTTC
CASSQGLGAKNIQYF
>.|TRBJ2-3|TRBV11-2|TRBD1
TGTGCCAGCAGCTCTCACAAAAAGGGACAGGGACATGCAGATACGCAGTATTTT
CASSSHKKGQGHADTQYF
>.|TRBJ1-1|TRBV2|.
TGTGCCAGCACCCGAGACATCGGGGGGCAAGGTGAAGCTTTCTTT
CASTRDIGGQGEAFF